One sample yielded the 20 T cell receptor beta chains listed below, sequenced in a study of T cell clonality in common variable immunodeficiency. For these receptors, no antigen is known. TCRdb keeps only in-frame clones here, not all; method: immunoSEQ multiplex PCR. The counts give under 2,500 clones, none of them seen only once; 12% is held by the top ten. Overall study findings and caveats: Fewer deletions and N-nucleotide insertions were reportedly seen in common variable immunodeficiency TCR beta sequences.

Sequencing was carried out using peripheral blood mononuclear cells. The receptor source for this set is a human donor with common variable immunodeficiency.

In the case of this clone: With the read ending 3 residues before the CDR3 end, the germline J gene is used to fill in that end. The chain links TRBV7-9 to TRBJ1-1; D might be TRBD1 (5 bases). Deletions cut 8 bases from V and 1 base from J, with 14 bases between. The germline V gene has CDR1 SEHNR and CDR2 FQNEAQ (reference sequence). This CDR3 is built from 14 residues. Incomplete CDR3 DNA: TGTGCCAGCGCGTTAACGGGGGGGAACACTGAA. Translation gives CASALTGGNTE. In full, the CDR3 reads CASALTGGNTEAFF.

Worth noting for this clone: Coverage ceases 3 residues before the CDR3 finishes, and the germline J gene fills in the end. V and J are TRBV30 and TRBJ1-2, with 8 bases lining up with TRBD1. Germline V gene lookup returns CDR1 GTSNPN and CDR2 SVGIG (reference sequence). This CDR3 spans 13 amino acids. Germline trimming cut 8 bases from V and 6 bases from J; bases unmatched to any gene: 11. CDR3 region: CAGEEDRGHGYTF. Incomplete CDR3 DNA: TGTGCCGGGGAGGAAGACAGGGGTCATGGC.

This clone was counted a few times. The read ends 3 residues before the CDR3 terminus; that terminus is restored from the germline J gene. The chain has TRBV18 and TRBJ2-7; 7 positions match TRBD1. The CDR3 loop spans 13 amino acids. Germline CDR1 KGHSH, CDR2 LQKENI. The V segment lost 4 bases and the J segment 4 bases; nucleotides outside the gene matches: 4. This CDR3 reads CASSHRGDYEQYF. The covered CDR3 bases are TGTGCCAGCTCACACAGGGGAGATTACGAG.

This clone was observed a handful of times. The read falls 3 residues short of the CDR3 end, and the missing part is taken from the germline J gene. The chain couples TRBV19 to TRBJ2-5, with 11 bases identical to TRBD2. CDR1 LNHDA and CDR2 SQIVND come from the germline V gene (reference sequence). The CDR3 sequence is 15 residues long. After removal of 3 bases from V and 5 bases from J, the junction contained 5 bases not matched to a gene. CDR3 DNA (partial): TGTGCCAGTAGTATTGGGGTAGCGGGAGGGGAGACC. It encodes CASSIGVAGGET. The full CDR3 protein reads CASSIGVAGGETQYF.

This clone was seen a few times. With the read ending 3 residues before the CDR3 end, the germline J gene is used to fill in that end. V gene TRBV19 combines with J gene TRBJ1-6; 7 bases map to TRBD1. This CDR3 spans 15 amino acids. V lost 7 bases and J lost 7; bases outside the gene matches: 10. The V gene's germline CDR1 is LNHDA and CDR2 SQIVND (reference sequence). The CDR3: CASTLSGGKNSPLHF. The DNA read from the CDR3 is TGTGCCAGTACCCTATCAGGGGGAAAGAATTCACCC.

Note on this clone: Read sequence stops 3 residues before the CDR3 end, and the germline J gene provides the missing end. J is TRBJ2-7 and V is TRBV2; D possibly corresponds to TRBD1 (6 bases). Germline loops: CDR1 SNHLY, CDR2 FYNNEI. V was pared by 4 bases and J by 6 bases, with 10 bases between. There are 12 residues in the CDR3. CDR3 protein: CASSVARGEQYF. CDR3 bases read: TGTGCCAGCAGTGTTGCCAGGGGCGAG.

This clone has a handful of counts. The sequence runs out 3 residues before the end of the CDR3; the remainder is reconstructed from the germline J gene. V usage is TRBV7-3 and J usage is TRBJ2-2; tentatively, D is TRBD1 (6 bases). Trimming removed 5 bases from V and 5 bases from J, with 15 bases in between. The CDR3 sequence is 15 residues long. Looked up from germline, CDR1 is SGHTA and CDR2 is FQGTGA. Incomplete CDR3 DNA: TGTGCCAGCAGCCTTTCTAGGACAGAGACCGGGGAG. It yields the protein CASSLSRTETGE. The full CDR3 reads CASSLSRTETGELFF.

CDR3 sequence: CASRDLGLAGGSETQYF. The DNA read from the CDR3 is TGTGCCAGCCGTGACTTGGGACTAGCGGGGGGGTCGGAGACC. The chain combines TRBV19 with TRBJ2-5; TRBD2 agrees at 16 bases. Coverage ceases 3 residues before the CDR3 finishes, and the germline J gene fills in the end. The germline V gene encodes CDR1 LNHDA and CDR2 SQIVND (reference sequence). The length of the CDR3 is 17 residues. With 9 bases clipped from V and 5 bases from J, the junction kept 12 bases outside the gene matches.

This clone was observed a few times. The read gets to within 3 residues of the CDR3 end, and the germline J gene fills in the rest. The chain has TRBV30 and TRBJ1-6; 8 bases are a match to TRBD1. CDR1 and CDR2 (germline): GTSNPN, SVGIG (reference sequence). V dropped 4 bases and J dropped 9; count of bases not matched to a gene: 5. The CDR3 contains 13 residues. The covered CDR3 bases are TGTGCCTGGACAGGGGGCGGCATTTCACCC. Translated, it gives CAWTGGGISP. The entire CDR3 protein reads CAWTGGGISPLHF.

This clone was seen only a few times. The missing CDR3 end, 3 residues past where the read stops, is filled in from the germline J gene. The chain recombines TRBV19 with TRBJ2-4; D may be TRBD2 (5 bases). This CDR3 is built from 16 residues. Per the germline V gene, CDR1 is LNHDA and CDR2 is SQIVND (reference sequence). Trimming left V 7 bases short and J 7 bases short, with 23 bases between. Partial CDR3 DNA: TGTGCCAGTACCACCCCCGGGCGGCAATCGGGGAACATT. This gives the protein CASTTPGRQSGNI. The full CDR3 reads CASTTPGRQSGNIQYF. Using reference TRBV19 and TRBJ2-4 for the parts outside the CDR3, the full variable domain is DGGITQSPKYLFRKEGQNVTLSCEQNLNHDAMYWYRQDPGQGLRLIYYSQIVNDFQKGDIAEGYSVSREKKESFPLTVTSAQKNPTAFYLCASTTPGRQSGNIQYFGAGTRLSVL.

This clone was seen a handful of times. The read terminates 3 residues ahead of where the CDR3 ends, so the germline J gene completes it. V usage is TRBV7-2 and J usage is TRBJ1-6; D may be TRBD1 (5 bases). From germline, CDR1 is SGHTA and CDR2 FQGNSA. The V and J ends lost 5 bases and 11 bases respectively, with 13 bases between them. The length of the CDR3 is 13 residues. The covered CDR3 bases are TGTGCCAGCAGCGGGACTGTTCGTGCACCC. Amino acids: CASSGTVRAP. The complete CDR3 sequence is CASSGTVRAPLHF.

This clone is medium-sized in the sample. The sequenced part of the CDR3 DNA is TGTGCCAGCTCAGTTACCTACGAG. Amino acids: CASSVTYE. The CDR3 as a whole reads CASSVTYEQYF. V and J are TRBV7-9 and TRBJ2-7; no firm D call. The CDR3 end lies 3 residues beyond the end of the read and is filled in from the germline J gene. CDR3 length: 11 amino acids. The V end was cut by 8 bases, the J end by 2 bases, with 7 bases between. Germline CDR1 reads SEHNR; CDR2 reads FQNEAQ (reference sequence).

By share, this clone ranks as medium-sized. The sequence runs out 3 residues before the end of the CDR3; the remainder is reconstructed from the germline J gene. The chain uses TRBV5-4 and TRBJ1-1; 7 nucleotides match TRBD1. CDR1 and CDR2 (germline): SGHNT, YYREEE (reference sequence). The CDR3 extends over 15 amino acids. Trimming at V came to 4 bases and at J to 1 base, leaving 7 bases not matched to a gene. CDR3 sequence reads: CASSPAQGTNTEAFF. The covered CDR3 bases are TGTGCCAGCAGCCCCGCACAGGGGACGAACACTGAA.

This clone was seen only a few times. The read gets to within 3 residues of the CDR3 end, and the germline J gene fills in the rest. The gene calls are TRBV6-1 and TRBJ2-7; a weak D match, TRBD2 (6 bases). This CDR3 has 14 amino acids. Per germline, CDR1 MNHNS and CDR2 SASEGT. V was clipped by 2 bases and J by 4 bases, with 12 bases between them. The part of the CDR3 DNA that was read is TGTGCCAGCAGTGAAATTGGACTAATGTACGAG. It yields the protein CASSEIGLMYE. The whole CDR3 region reads CASSEIGLMYEQYF.

About this clone: Coverage ceases 3 residues before the CDR3 finishes, and the germline J gene fills in the end. The chain recombines TRBV18 with TRBJ2-1; a possible D gene is TRBD1 (6 bases). Germline CDR1 KGHSH, CDR2 LQKENI. The V and J ends lost 2 bases and 5 bases respectively, with 7 bases between them. CDR3 length equals 13 residues. CDR3 amino acids: CASSPEGDNEQFF. CDR3 DNA (partial): TGTGCCAGCTCACCAGAGGGGGACAATGAG. Full variable domain (remainder filled in from reference TRBV18 and TRBJ2-1): NAGVMQNPRHLVRRRGQEARLRCSPMKGHSHVYWYRQLPEEGLKFMVYLQKENIIDESGMPKERFSAEFPKEGPSILRIQQVVRGDSAAYFCASSPEGDNEQFFGPGTRLTVL.

In its sample, this clone was seen a few times. The sequenced fragment ends 3 residues before the CDR3 boundary, so the rest is inferred from the germline J gene. The chain links TRBV2 to TRBJ1-1, with D possibly matching TRBD1 (5 bases). The ends were cut back, 2 bases at V and 3 bases at J, with 13 bases in the middle. The CDR3 is 15 amino acids. Germline CDR1 reads SNHLY; CDR2 reads FYNNEI. CDR3 residues: CASSEIPGRYTEAFF. The CDR3 DNA, read in part, is TGTGCCAGCAGTGAAATCCCAGGGCGGTACACTGAA.

This clone was detected only a few times. The read is 3 residues too short to cover the CDR3 end, so that end is filled in from the germline J gene. V and J are TRBV30 and TRBJ2-5, with 7 bases that match TRBD2. The CDR3 extends over 12 amino acids. The junction had 4 bases not matched to a gene; V was cut back by 5 bases and J by 4 bases. The V gene's germline CDR1 is GTSNPN and CDR2 SVGIG (reference sequence). CDR3 in amino acids: CAWEAGRETQYF. CDR3 DNA (partial): TGTGCCTGGGAAGCGGGAAGAGAGACC.

Comments on this clone: One end of the junction varies from germline; a read error may be responsible. The missing CDR3 end, 3 residues past where the read stops, is filled in from the germline J gene. The rearrangement joins TRBV7-7 to TRBJ2-7, with TRBD2 matching over 9 bases. CDR1 SSHAT and CDR2 FNYEAQ come from the germline V gene (reference sequence). This CDR3 contains 15 residues. CDR3 sequence reads: CASSRGTSPFYEQYF. Partial CDR3 DNA: TGTGCTAGCAGCCGGGGGACTAGCCCTTTCTACGAG.

By sample share, this clone is large. The read ends 3 residues early relative to the CDR3; the germline J gene fills the gap. The rearrangement links TRBV9 to TRBJ2-6; D is uncertain. This CDR3 has 18 amino acids. V was cut by 2 bases and J by 0 bases, with 15 bases left in between. Germline V CDR1 and CDR2: SGDLS, YYNGEE. CDR3 in amino acids: CASSVGLLKNSGANVLTF. The sequenced CDR3 bases are TGTGCCAGCAGCGTTGGGCTCCTGAAGAACTCTGGGGCCAACGTC.

Regarding this clone: The read ends 3 residues early relative to the CDR3; the germline J gene fills the gap. The genes are TRBV5-1 and TRBJ2-3; TRBD1 aligns across 7 bases. The junction had 11 bases not matched to a gene; V was cut back by 4 bases and J by 6 bases. Germline CDR1 SGHRS, CDR2 YFSETQ. This CDR3 is 15 amino acids long. The CDR3 bases that were read are TGCGCCAGCAGCCCGGGACAGACCATAGGTGATACG. As protein: CASSPGQTIGDT. The CDR3 as a whole reads CASSPGQTIGDTQYF.